The rows below give T cell receptor beta chains drawn from one sample of a study of blood T cell repertoires in COVID-19. The data were produced by immunoSEQ multiplex PCR, yet TCRdb's version contains in-frame clones alone and is incomplete. Of roughly 250,000 clones listed, roughly 80% were seen once; the top ten hold 15% to 19%. The sample comprised peripheral blood. The receptors were gathered from a person aged 70 to 85 with COVID-19, enrolled during active disease. Each CDR3 is given with its conserved first and last residue. Each record gives: CDR3 length, V gene, clone size, D gene, J gene, CDR3 DNA, CDR3 protein. D genes are given only for firm matches. The size of a clone is reported for some rows only, either as once, few or many, or as a class for expanded clones.

15	TRBV7-8	-	TRBD1	TRBJ2-7	TGTGCCAGCAGCAGTGACAGGGCCTTCTCCTACGAGCAGTACTTC	CASSSDRAFSYEQYF
17	TRBV19	-	TRBD2	TRBJ2-2	TGTGCCAGTACCACTAGAAGCGGGGGGGCTGGTACCGGGGAGCTGTTTTTT	CASTTRSGGAGTGELFF
18	TRBV19	-	TRBD1	TRBJ1-1	TGTGCCAGTAGTGTACAGGGGAGTGTGGGCCTAAAGAACACTGAAGCTTTCTTT	CASSVQGSVGLKNTEAFF
15	TRBV27	-	TRBD2	TRBJ2-1	TGTGCCAGCACCACCGGACTAGCGGGGCTAAGTGAGCAGTTCTTC	CASTTGLAGLSEQFF
16	TRBV12-1	-	-	TRBJ1-1	TGTGCCAGCAGCCCTCGAAATACAGGGTCGAACACTGAAGCTTTCTTT	CASSPRNTGSNTEAFF
17	TRBV28	-	TRBD1	TRBJ2-7	TGTGCCAGCAGTTTAAATCCGGGACAGGGGGGGAGGTACGAGCAGTACTTC	CASSLNPGQGGRYEQYF
18	TRBV4-1	-	-	TRBJ1-1	TGCGCCAGCAGCCAAGGTCGGAGGGGAACGATCATGAACACTGAAGCTTTCTTT	CASSQGRRGTIMNTEAFF
14	TRBV10-3	-	-	TRBJ1-2	TGTGCCATCAAGGCCGACGGGGTCCGGTATGGCTACACCTTC	CAIKADGVRYGYTF
15	TRBV3-1/TRBV3-2	-	-	TRBJ1-1	TGTGCCAGCAGCCCCGGGGGAGCTGGGAACACTGAAGCTTTCTTT	CASSPGGAGNTEAFF
15	TRBV28	-	-	TRBJ1-2	TGTGCCAGCAGTTTAGGAGGGAGCGGTCGTAGAGGCTACACCTTC	CASSLGGSGRRGYTF
13	TRBV28	-	-	TRBJ2-1	TGTGCCAGCAGTTTGCGGAGTCACAATGAGCAGTTCTTC	CASSLRSHNEQFF
18	TRBV4-3	few	TRBD2	TRBJ2-7	TGCGCCAGCAGCCAAGATCTTTTGGGGACTAGCGGGGTATACGAGCAGTACTTC	CASSQDLLGTSGVYEQYF
14	TRBV5-4	-	-	TRBJ2-3	TGTGCCAGCAGCTTCTTGCGGTACACAGATACGCAGTATTTT	CASSFLRYTDTQYF
15	TRBV10-3	-	TRBD2	TRBJ2-1	TGTGCCATCAGTGAGGCTAGCGGGAGTTGGAATGAGCAGTTCTTC	CAISEASGSWNEQFF
17	TRBV6-2/TRBV6-3	-	TRBD2	TRBJ2-3	TGTGCCAGCAGTTCCCCCTCCCAGGGACTAGCAACAGATACGCAGTATTTT	CASSSPSQGLATDTQYF
17	TRBV10-3	-	-	TRBJ1-2	TGTGCCATCAGTGATCAGAGTACGCCGTTGGACTCATATGGCTACACCTTC	CAISDQSTPLDSYGYTF
15	TRBV5-4	-	-	TRBJ1-6	TGTGCCAGCAGCTTGGTTGGACAAATAAATTCACCCCTCCACTTT	CASSLVGQINSPLHF
11	TRBV6-5	few	-	TRBJ2-1	TGTGCCAGCAGTTCTCTTTTGGAGCAGTTCTTC	CASSSLLEQFF
15	TRBV10-3	-	TRBD1	TRBJ1-1	TGTGCCATAAGACCCGGGCAGGGGGTGAACACTGAAGCTTTCTTT	CAIRPGQGVNTEAFF
12	TRBV9	-	TRBD1	TRBJ1-2	TGTGCCAGCAGCGTCGGGACAGGGGGCTACACCTTC	CASSVGTGGYTF
16	TRBV7-2	-	-	TRBJ2-3	TGTGCCAGCAGCTTAGGCGTGTCCGGAGGCACAGATACGCAGTATTTT	CASSLGVSGGTDTQYF
14	TRBV4-3	-	TRBD1	TRBJ2-7	TGCGCCAGCAGCCTAAGACAGGGCTCCTACGAGCAGTACTTC	CASSLRQGSYEQYF
13	TRBV5-4	-	-	TRBJ2-2	TGTGCCAGCAGCTTGGATTCTCTCGGGGAGCTGTTTTTT	CASSLDSLGELFF
14	TRBV9	-	-	TRBJ2-3	TGTGCCAGCAGCGCCCGGGACTTCACAGATACGCAGTATTTT	CASSARDFTDTQYF
16	TRBV14	-	-	TRBJ2-4	TGTGCCAGCAGCGCTACAGGGATTTTAGCCAAAAACATTCAGTACTTC	CASSATGILAKNIQYF
13	TRBV14	-	-	TRBJ1-1	TGTGCCAGCAGCCAAAAGCCGAACACTGAAGCTTTCTTT	CASSQKPNTEAFF
15	TRBV2	once	-	TRBJ1-2	TGTGCCAGCAGTGAATCCCCCCGGGGGGGCAGTGGCTACACCTTC	CASSESPRGGSGYTF
15	TRBV5-4	-	TRBD2	TRBJ2-1	TGTGCCAGCAGCTTTGCCGGGGGGGGTTACAATGAGCAGTTCTTC	CASSFAGGGYNEQFF
14	TRBV9	few	TRBD2	TRBJ2-7	TGTGCCAGCAGCGGTAGCGGGGGGGCCTACGAGCAGTACTTC	CASSGSGGAYEQYF
14	TRBV2	-	TRBD2	TRBJ2-1	TGTGCCAGCAGGGAATTGCCGACTAGCAGTGAGCAGTTCTTC	CASRELPTSSEQFF
16	TRBV11-3	-	TRBD2	TRBJ2-1	TGTGCCAGCAGCCGCGCGGGACTAGTCGCCGGCAATGAGCAGTTCTTC	CASSRAGLVAGNEQFF
14	TRBV7-2	-	TRBD1	TRBJ1-2	TGTGCCAGCAGCGTCACAGGGGTCGGTTATGGCTACACCTTC	CASSVTGVGYGYTF
12	TRBV7-9	-	-	TRBJ1-1	TGTGCCAGCTCCCGTTCGGACACTGAAGCTTTCTTT	CASSRSDTEAFF